The next 31 T cell receptor beta chains were all read from a single sample in a study of cytomegalovirus exposure and HLA in healthy donors. 13 Jbeta primers and 60 Vbeta primers were used for the PCR. The data were produced by immunoSEQ multiplex PCR, yet TCRdb's version contains in-frame clones alone and is incomplete. Here the sample spans some 130,000 clones, about 10% being singletons. Sequencing was performed on PBMCs. The receptor source for this set is a woman aged 40 to 55 in good health and CMV-seropositive.

The chain recombines TRBV7-9 with TRBJ1-2; no reliable D call. This CDR3 spans 15 amino acids. The germline gives CDR1 SEHNR, CDR2 FQNEAQ (reference sequence). V dropped 5 bases and J dropped 10 bases, with 23 bases sitting between them. The DNA of the CDR3 is TGTGCCAGCAGCCCCCAGCGGCTTTCAACGGGAGACTACACCTTC. It encodes CASSPQRLSTGDYTF. The complete variable domain, with remaining parts taken from reference TRBV7-9 and TRBJ1-2, reads DTGVSQNPRHKITKRGQNVTFRCDPISEHNRLYWYRQTLGQGPEFLTYFQNEAQLEKSRLLSDRFSAERPKGSFSTLEIQRTEQGDSAMYLCASSPQRLSTGDYTFGSGTRLTVV.

Only a few counts were recorded for this clone. The rearrangement links TRBV7-2 to TRBJ1-2; 7 bases agree with TRBD1. Germline V gives CDR1 SGHTA, CDR2 FQGNSA. Trimming cost V 5 bases and J 6 bases; bases outside gene matches: 9. The CDR3 sequence is 14 residues long. The CDR3 is CASSASGTVNGYTF. In DNA, the CDR3 is TGTGCCAGCAGCGCATCCGGGACAGTTAATGGCTACACCTTC.

The chain uses TRBV18 and TRBJ2-7; no definite D call. The CDR3 has 15 residues. Germline V gene lookup returns CDR1 KGHSH and CDR2 LQKENI. V gave up 2 bases and J gave up 2 bases, with 13 bases separating them. Here the CDR3 DNA reads TGTGCCAGCTCACCAGCCCGCGATTCGGCCTACGAGCAGTACTTC. This codes for CASSPARDSAYEQYF.

This clone was detected only a few times. The chain carries TRBV6-1 and TRBJ1-2; 7 bases line up with TRBD1. The CDR3 totals 12 residues. V dropped 6 bases and J dropped 5; count of bases not matched to a gene: 3. The germline V gene has CDR1 MNHNS and CDR2 SASEGT. CDR3 protein: CASSPDRYGYTF. In nucleotides, the CDR3 is TGTGCCAGCAGCCCGGACAGGTATGGCTACACCTTC.

This clone appeared a few times. Other DNA sequences in the same sample also yield this CDR3. The chain links TRBV5-1 to TRBJ1-5, with TRBD1 identical over 7 bases. CDR3 length: 15 amino acids. Germline V lookup: CDR1 SGHRS, CDR2 YFSETQ. Unmatched junction bases numbered 4, after V lost 0 bases and J lost 4 bases. The CDR3 sequence: CASSLEGTENQPQHF. The CDR3 DNA is TGCGCCAGCAGCTTGGAAGGGACAGAAAATCAGCCCCAGCATTTT.

As to this clone: The junction and the germline gene differ at one end; a read error may be behind it. The rearrangement joins TRBV7-2 to TRBJ1-6; D is undetermined. The CDR3 runs 12 residues. The germline CDR1 and CDR2 sequences are SGHTA and FQGNSA. This CDR3 reads CASSSYNSPLHF. Written as DNA, the CDR3 is TGTGCCAGCAGCTCCTACAATTCACCCCTCCACTTT.

The gene calls are TRBV19 and TRBJ1-5; TRBD1 aligns across 9 bases. CDR1 is LNHDA and CDR2 is SQIVND in the germline V gene (reference sequence). The CDR3 extends over 14 amino acids. V lost 5 bases to trimming and J lost 8 bases; unmatched junction nucleotides: 7. The CDR3, as DNA: TGTGCCAGTAGTGAGGGGACAGGGTCTGAGCCCCAGCATTTT. Translated: CASSEGTGSEPQHF.

This clone came up a few times. The chain recombines TRBV19 with TRBJ2-1; D may be TRBD2 (5 bases). Germline V gives CDR1 LNHDA, CDR2 SQIVND (reference sequence). V lost 1 base, J lost 0 bases, and 7 bases lay in between. The CDR3 is 15 amino acids. DNA of the CDR3: TGTGCCAGTAGTATAGTTAGCGTCTCCTACAATGAGCAGTTCTTC. This sequence encodes CASSIVSVSYNEQFF.

This clone was recorded a few times. CDR3 sequence: CASTADRGLGYTF. Written as DNA, the CDR3 is TGTGCCAGCACCGCGGACAGGGGGCTTGGCTACACCTTC. This rearrangement joins TRBV6-5 to TRBJ1-2; 11 bases map to TRBD1. The germline gives CDR1 MNHEY, CDR2 SVGAGI. J gave up 7 bases and V 7 bases, and 5 bases lay outside the gene matches. The CDR3 sequence is 13 residues long.

This clone has only a few counts. The chain is built from TRBV6-1 and TRBJ1-2; no definite D call. CDR1 and CDR2 (germline): MNHNS, SASEGT. The CDR3 extends over 13 amino acids. V lost 4 bases and J 8 bases, leaving 14 bases between the germline ends. The CDR3 protein is CASSGRGRGGYTF. CDR3 DNA: TGTGCCAGCAGTGGGCGGGGAAGAGGCGGCTACACCTTC.

The chain couples TRBV19 to TRBJ2-4, with unresolved D. V was trimmed by 3 bases and J by 4 bases, leaving 16 bases between them. From germline, CDR1 is LNHDA and CDR2 SQIVND (reference sequence). The CDR3 is 16 amino acids. Written as DNA, the CDR3 is TGTGCCAGTAGTATTGGGCCCCTGGGTAGTAAAAACATTCAGTACTTC. This encodes CASSIGPLGSKNIQYF.

This clone occurred a few times. The J gene is TRBJ2-5, the V gene TRBV5-1; 10 bases match TRBD2. Looked up from germline, CDR1 is SGHRS and CDR2 is YFSETQ. V shed 0 bases, J shed 1 base, and the junction held 3 bases outside the gene matches. The CDR3 runs 16 residues. The CDR3 region has the DNA TGCGCCAGCAGCTTGGCGGTAGCGGGGGGCCAAGAGACCCAGTACTTC. Translating it yields CASSLAVAGGQETQYF.

J is TRBJ1-3 and V is TRBV29-1; tentative D call: TRBD1 (5 bases). CDR3 length: 11 residues. Looked up from germline, CDR1 is SQVTM and CDR2 is ANQGSEA. The V gene lost 4 bases and the J gene lost 4 bases, with 5 bases spanning the gap. The CDR3 spells CSVGQGNTIYF. The CDR3 DNA reads as TGCAGCGTTGGACAGGGAAACACCATATATTTT.

The rearrangement joins TRBV6-1 to TRBJ1-3, with TRBD1 matching over 9 bases. V lost 5 bases to trimming and J lost 4 bases; unmatched junction nucleotides: 6. CDR3 size: 15 residues. Germline V gives CDR1 MNHNS, CDR2 SASEGT. The CDR3 protein is CASSLQGAAGNTIYF. The CDR3 coding sequence is TGTGCCAGCAGTCTACAGGGGGCCGCGGGAAACACCATATATTTT.

V gene TRBV6-5 combines with J gene TRBJ1-2; 9 nucleotides line up with TRBD1. CDR1 and CDR2 (germline): MNHEY, SVGAGI. The CDR3 runs 13 residues. V trimming: 6 bases; J trimming: 7 bases; junction bases outside the gene matches: 6. CDR3 residues: CASRLQGAGGYTF. The CDR3 nucleotides read TGTGCCAGCAGACTACAGGGGGCCGGTGGCTACACCTTC.

The chain has TRBV5-1 and TRBJ2-2; possible D gene TRBD1, 5 bases. Per the germline V gene, CDR1 is SGHRS and CDR2 is YFSETQ. The CDR3 runs 15 residues. The V end was cut by 4 bases, the J end by 4 bases, with 14 bases between. The CDR3 region is CASSGLGRTTGELFF. The CDR3 DNA sequence: TGCGCCAGCAGCGGCCTGGGGCGAACCACCGGGGAGCTGTTTTTT.

The chain recombines TRBV5-4 with TRBJ2-2, with 7 bases lining up with TRBD2. V was pared by 0 bases and J by 8 bases, with 7 bases of the junction left unmatched. Germline CDR1 is SGHNT and CDR2 is YYREEE (reference sequence). The CDR3 runs 15 residues. CDR3 bases: TGTGCCAGCAGCTTGGATAGGACTAGTAGAGGGGAGCTGTTTTTT. The encoded protein is CASSLDRTSRGELFF. Supplemented by reference TRBV5-4 and TRBJ2-2, the full variable domain reads ETGVTQSPTHLIKTRGQQVTLRCSSQSGHNTVSWYQQALGQGPQFIFQYYREEENGRGNFPPRFSGLQFPNYSSELNVNALELDDSALYLCASSLDRTSRGELFFGEGSRLTVL.

The CDR3 DNA sequence: TGTGCCAGCAGTCGACCTACAGGGACAGGGACACCCCTCCACTTT. Its translation is CASSRPTGTGTPLHF. V is TRBV2 and J is TRBJ1-6; 9 bases are a match to TRBD1. The CDR3 loop spans 15 amino acids. The V segment lost 5 bases and the J segment 11 bases; nucleotides outside the gene matches: 10. Germline CDR1 is SNHLY and CDR2 is FYNNEI.

V gene TRBV7-9 combines with J gene TRBJ1-1; TRBD1 agrees at 8 bases. Per germline, CDR1 SEHNR and CDR2 FQNEAQ (reference sequence). Germline trimming cut 5 bases from V and 5 bases from J; bases unmatched to any gene: 13. This CDR3 spans 16 amino acids. The CDR3 loop reads CASSPGQGRVGTEAFF. The DNA for the CDR3 is TGTGCCAGCAGCCCTGGACAGGGAAGGGTCGGTACTGAAGCTTTCTTT.

The genes are TRBV10-3 and TRBJ2-3, with a tentative D call TRBD1 (6 bases). This CDR3 contains 15 residues. The germline V gene has CDR1 ENHRY and CDR2 SYGVKD. Trimming pared 6 bases from V and 0 bases from J, leaving 13 bases between. The CDR3 loop is CAISKQGASTDTQYF. DNA for the CDR3: TGTGCCATCAGCAAACAGGGAGCTAGCACAGATACGCAGTATTTT.

The chain has TRBV6-1 and TRBJ2-5, with D possibly TRBD1 on 5 matching bases. Germline V gene sequence: CDR1 MNHNS, CDR2 SASEGT. V was cut by 2 bases and J by 2 bases, with 15 bases left in between. This CDR3 is 16 amino acids long. CDR3 loop: CASSEYRGRLQETQYF. Written as DNA, the CDR3 is TGTGCCAGCAGTGAATATAGGGGCCGGTTGCAAGAGACCCAGTACTTC.

Comment on this clone: Here the CDR3 omits its conserved ending phenylalanine or tryptophan, so a read error is the likely source. The limits of the CDR3 on the DNA are not certain, so only TCRdb's listed CDR3 is given. This chain joins TRBV4-3 and TRBJ1-1. Germline CDR1 is LGHNA and CDR2 is YSLEER. The CDR3 length is 10 residues, termini included. This CDR3 is CASSQERRVG.

CDR3 sequence reads: CASSTRDGGNYGYTF. The CDR3 nucleotides are TGTGCCAGCAGCACCCGGGACGGGGGTAACTATGGCTACACCTTC. The rearrangement joins TRBV9 to TRBJ1-2, with D tentatively TRBD1 (5 bases). The CDR3 spans 15 residues. Looked up from germline, CDR1 is SGDLS and CDR2 is YYNGEE. V shed 4 bases and J shed 1 base, with 14 bases lying between them.

This clone was counted a few times. V gene TRBV6-5 combines with J gene TRBJ1-1, with TRBD1 identical over 7 bases. CDR3 length equals 14 residues. Germline V gene sequence: CDR1 MNHEY, CDR2 SVGAGI. Germline trimming cut 5 bases from V and 3 bases from J; bases unmatched to any gene: 6. The CDR3 DNA is TGTGCCAGCAGTGGACAGGTGGGCTACACTGAAGCTTTCTTT. The encoded protein is CASSGQVGYTEAFF.

This chain uses TRBV6-1 with TRBJ2-5; D is possibly TRBD2 (6 bases). Trimming took off 3 bases at V and 7 bases at J, with 15 bases between the two ends. Looked up from germline, CDR1 is MNHNS and CDR2 is SASEGT. The length of the CDR3 is 14 residues. The CDR3 sequence is CASSEEGGPSTQYF. As DNA, the CDR3 is TGTGCCAGCAGTGAGGAGGGAGGCCCCTCGACCCAGTACTTC.

The genes are TRBV6-1 and TRBJ2-5, with 7 bases identical to TRBD1. Germline lookup yields CDR1 MNHNS and CDR2 SASEGT. V dropped 7 bases and J dropped 4; count of bases not matched to a gene: 3. The CDR3 contains 12 residues. DNA of the CDR3: TGTGCCAGCATCTGGACAGGAGAGACCCAGTACTTC. Its protein is CASIWTGETQYF.

The chain uses TRBV5-1 and TRBJ1-6, with 8 bases identical to TRBD1. The germline CDR1 and CDR2 sequences are SGHRS and YFSETQ. With V trimmed by 2 bases and J by 6 bases, 4 bases remained unmatched. The CDR3 has 15 amino acids. CDR3 in amino acids: CASSFRTGINSPLHF. Written as DNA, the CDR3 is TGCGCCAGCAGCTTCCGGACAGGGATTAATTCACCCCTCCACTTT.

The chain has TRBV19 and TRBJ1-3; D perhaps matches TRBD1 (5 bases). V lost 0 bases and J 0 bases, leaving 15 bases between the germline ends. This CDR3 is 18 amino acids long. Germline-derived CDR1 and CDR2 are LNHDA and SQIVND (reference sequence). This CDR3 reads CASSIEVVGPGSGNTIYF. The CDR3 DNA is TGTGCCAGTAGTATAGAAGTGGTGGGGCCGGGCTCTGGAAACACCATATATTTT.

The chain recombines TRBV7-9 with TRBJ1-1; D might be TRBD1 (6 bases). The germline CDR1 and CDR2 sequences are SEHNR and FQNEAQ (reference sequence). This CDR3 region has 13 residues. The ends were cut back, 3 bases at V and 5 bases at J, with 10 bases in the middle. The CDR3 is CASSFTGWTEAFF. The CDR3 nucleotides are TGTGCCAGCAGCTTCACAGGGTGGACTGAAGCTTTCTTT.

The chain carries TRBV6-5 and TRBJ1-2; 9 bases agree with TRBD1. J gave up 4 bases and V 7 bases, and 10 bases lay outside the gene matches. CDR1 MNHEY and CDR2 SVGAGI come from the germline V gene. The CDR3 has 15 amino acids. The CDR3 region is CASTLGQGFRYGYTF. The CDR3 DNA reads as TGTGCCAGCACCCTGGGACAGGGTTTTCGCTATGGCTACACCTTC.

This clone was seen only a few times. The rearrangement links TRBV5-4 to TRBJ2-5; 15 bases agree with TRBD2. Germline CDR1 is SGHNT and CDR2 is YYREEE (reference sequence). The CDR3 totals 16 residues. V was clipped by 4 bases and J by 5 bases; unmatched bases: 6. As DNA, the CDR3 is TGTGCCAGCAGCCCGGGACTAGCGGGGGGCGCCGAGACCCAGTACTTC. Protein product: CASSPGLAGGAETQYF.